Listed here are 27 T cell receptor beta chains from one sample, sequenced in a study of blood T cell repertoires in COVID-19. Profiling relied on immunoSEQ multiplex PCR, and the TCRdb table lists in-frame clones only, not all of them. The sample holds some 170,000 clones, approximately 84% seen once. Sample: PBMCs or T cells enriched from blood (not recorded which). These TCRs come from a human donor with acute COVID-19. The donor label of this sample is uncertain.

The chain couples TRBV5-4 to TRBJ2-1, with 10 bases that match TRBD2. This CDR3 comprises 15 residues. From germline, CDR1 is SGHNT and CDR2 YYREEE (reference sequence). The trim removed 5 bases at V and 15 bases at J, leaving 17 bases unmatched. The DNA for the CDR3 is TGTGCCAGCAGACAGTTAGGGGCAAAGCGGGGGGGCCGGTTCTTC. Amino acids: CASRQLGAKRGGRFF.

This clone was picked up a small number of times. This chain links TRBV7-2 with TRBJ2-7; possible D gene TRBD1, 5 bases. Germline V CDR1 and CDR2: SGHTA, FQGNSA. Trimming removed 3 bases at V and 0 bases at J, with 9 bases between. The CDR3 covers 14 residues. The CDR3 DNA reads TGTGCCAGCAGCTTGTTGGGGCCCTCCTACGAGCAGTACTTC. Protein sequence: CASSLLGPSYEQYF.

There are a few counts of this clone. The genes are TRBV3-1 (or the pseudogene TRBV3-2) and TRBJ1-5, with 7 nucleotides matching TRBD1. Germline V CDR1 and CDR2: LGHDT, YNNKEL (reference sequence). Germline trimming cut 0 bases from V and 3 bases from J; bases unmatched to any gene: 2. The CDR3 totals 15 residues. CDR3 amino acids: CASSQEQGTNQPQHF. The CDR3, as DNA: TGTGCCAGCAGCCAAGAACAGGGGACCAATCAGCCCCAGCATTTT.

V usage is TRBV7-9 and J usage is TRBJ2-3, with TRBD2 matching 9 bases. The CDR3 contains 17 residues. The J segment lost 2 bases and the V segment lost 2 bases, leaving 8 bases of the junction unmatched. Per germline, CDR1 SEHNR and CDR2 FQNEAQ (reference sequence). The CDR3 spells CASSLLTSGLNTDTQYF. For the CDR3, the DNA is TGTGCCAGCAGCTTACTAACTAGCGGGTTAAACACAGATACGCAGTATTTT.

This CDR3 is CASSVGRGSGGKETQYF. The CDR3 DNA reads TGCGCCAGCAGCGTGGGCCGGGGGTCAGGCGGAAAAGAGACCCAGTACTTC. The rearrangement joins TRBV5-1 to TRBJ2-5; weak D call: TRBD2 (6 bases). Per the germline V gene, CDR1 is SGHRS and CDR2 is YFSETQ. Trimming cost V 4 bases and J 3 bases, with 22 bases left between them. This CDR3 contains 17 residues.

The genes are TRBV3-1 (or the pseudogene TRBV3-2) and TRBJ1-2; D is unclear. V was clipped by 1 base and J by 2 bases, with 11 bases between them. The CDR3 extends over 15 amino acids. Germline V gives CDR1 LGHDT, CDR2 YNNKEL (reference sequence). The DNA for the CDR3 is TGTGCCAGCAGCCAAGGCGTTCCCGTCAACTATGGCTACACCTTC. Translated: CASSQGVPVNYGYTF.

The DNA of the CDR3 is TGTGCCAGCAGCTTAGTTTCGGGAAACACCATATATTTT. Translating it yields CASSLVSGNTIYF. This chain joins TRBV7-2 and TRBJ1-3; no firm D call. The CDR3 runs to 13 residues. Trimming cost V 1 base and J 4 bases, with 5 bases left between them. Germline V gene sequence: CDR1 SGHTA, CDR2 FQGNSA.

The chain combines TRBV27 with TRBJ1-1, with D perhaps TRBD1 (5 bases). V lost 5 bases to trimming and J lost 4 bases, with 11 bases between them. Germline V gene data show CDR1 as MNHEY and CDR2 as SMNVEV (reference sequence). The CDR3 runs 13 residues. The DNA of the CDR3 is TGTGCCAGCAGTCTACAGGTATCCACTGAAGCTTTCTTT. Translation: CASSLQVSTEAFF.

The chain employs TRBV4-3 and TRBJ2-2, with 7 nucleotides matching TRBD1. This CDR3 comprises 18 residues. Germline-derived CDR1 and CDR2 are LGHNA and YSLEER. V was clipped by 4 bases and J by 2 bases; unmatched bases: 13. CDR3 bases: TGCGCCAGCAGCCCGCAACCACCGGGACAGATCAACACCGGGGAGCTGTTTTTT. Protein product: CASSPQPPGQINTGELFF.

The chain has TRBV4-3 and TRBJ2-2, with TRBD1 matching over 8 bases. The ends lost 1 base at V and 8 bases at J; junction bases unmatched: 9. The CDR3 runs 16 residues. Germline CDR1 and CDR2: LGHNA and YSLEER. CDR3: CASSQAGRGRPGELFF. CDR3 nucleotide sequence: TGCGCCAGCAGCCAAGCAGGCAGGGGGCGGCCGGGGGAGCTGTTTTTT.

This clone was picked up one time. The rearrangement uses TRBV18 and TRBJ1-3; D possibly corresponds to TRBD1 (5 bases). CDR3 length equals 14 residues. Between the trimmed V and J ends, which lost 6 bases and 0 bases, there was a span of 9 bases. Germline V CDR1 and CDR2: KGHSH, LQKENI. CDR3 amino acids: CASSGADSGNTIYF. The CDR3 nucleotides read TGTGCCAGCTCTGGGGCGGACTCTGGAAACACCATATATTTT. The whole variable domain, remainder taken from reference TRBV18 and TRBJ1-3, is NAGVMQNPRHLVRRRGQEARLRCSPMKGHSHVYWYRQLPEEGLKFMVYLQKENIIDESGMPKERFSAEFPKEGPSILRIQQVVRGDSAAYFCASSGADSGNTIYFGEGSWLTVV.

The CDR3 loop is CAISATSQVPLDGYTF. For the CDR3, the DNA is TGTGCCATCAGTGCCACGTCACAGGTACCACTTGATGGCTACACCTTC. J is TRBJ1-2 and V is TRBV10-3, with D maybe TRBD1 (5 bases). V lost 4 bases and J lost 6, with 21 bases in between. Germline CDR1 ENHRY, CDR2 SYGVKD. The CDR3 length is 16 residues.

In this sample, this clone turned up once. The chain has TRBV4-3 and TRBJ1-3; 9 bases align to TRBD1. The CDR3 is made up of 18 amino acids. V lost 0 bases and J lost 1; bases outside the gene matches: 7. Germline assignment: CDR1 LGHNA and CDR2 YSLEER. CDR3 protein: CASSQDGTGPGSGNTIYF. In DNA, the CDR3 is TGCGCCAGCAGCCAAGATGGGACAGGGCCCGGGTCTGGAAACACCATATATTTT.

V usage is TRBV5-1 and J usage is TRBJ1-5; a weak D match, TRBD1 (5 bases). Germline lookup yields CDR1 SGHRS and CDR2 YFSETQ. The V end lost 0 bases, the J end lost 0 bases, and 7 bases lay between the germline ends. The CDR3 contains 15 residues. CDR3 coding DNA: TGCGCCAGCAGCTTGGATGGGGCTAGCAATCAGCCCCAGCATTTT. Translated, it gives CASSLDGASNQPQHF.

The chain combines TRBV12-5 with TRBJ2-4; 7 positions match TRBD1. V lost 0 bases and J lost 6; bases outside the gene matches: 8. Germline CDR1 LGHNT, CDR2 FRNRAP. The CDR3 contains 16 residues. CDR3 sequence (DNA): TGTGCTAGTGGTTTGGTATTAAGGGGGCGGGTAAACATTCAGTACTTC. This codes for CASGLVLRGRVNIQYF.

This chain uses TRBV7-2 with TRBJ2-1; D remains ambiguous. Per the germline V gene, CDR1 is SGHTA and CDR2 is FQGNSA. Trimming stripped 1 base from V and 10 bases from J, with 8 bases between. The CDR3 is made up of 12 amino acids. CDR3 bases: TGTGCCAGCAGCTTAGAAGAGCCCGAGCAGTTCTTC. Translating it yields CASSLEEPEQFF.

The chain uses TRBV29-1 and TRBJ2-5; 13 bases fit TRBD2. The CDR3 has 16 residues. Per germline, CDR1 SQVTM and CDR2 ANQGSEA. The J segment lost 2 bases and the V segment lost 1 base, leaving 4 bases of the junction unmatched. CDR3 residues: CSVEGGLAGVQETQYF. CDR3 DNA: TGCAGCGTTGAAGGTGGACTAGCGGGGGTTCAAGAGACCCAGTACTTC.

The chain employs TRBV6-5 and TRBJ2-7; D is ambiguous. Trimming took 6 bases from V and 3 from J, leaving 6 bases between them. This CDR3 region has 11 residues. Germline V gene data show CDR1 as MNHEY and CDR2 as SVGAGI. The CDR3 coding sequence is TGTGCCAGCAGAGTACACTACGAGCAGTACTTC. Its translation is CASRVHYEQYF.

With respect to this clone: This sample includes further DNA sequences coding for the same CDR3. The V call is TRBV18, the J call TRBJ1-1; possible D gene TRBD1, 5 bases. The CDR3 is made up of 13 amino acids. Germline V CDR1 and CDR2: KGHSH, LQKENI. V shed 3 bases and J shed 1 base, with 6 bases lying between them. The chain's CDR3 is CASSPQGNTEAFF. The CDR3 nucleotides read TGTGCCAGCTCACCCCAGGGGAACACTGAAGCTTTCTTT.

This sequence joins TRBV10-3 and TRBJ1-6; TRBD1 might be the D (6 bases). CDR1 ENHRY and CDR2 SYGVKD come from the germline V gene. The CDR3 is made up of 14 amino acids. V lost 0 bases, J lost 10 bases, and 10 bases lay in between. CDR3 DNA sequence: TGTGCCATCAGTGAGTCGCCAGGGGAATCACCCCTCCACTTT. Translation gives CAISESPGESPLHF.

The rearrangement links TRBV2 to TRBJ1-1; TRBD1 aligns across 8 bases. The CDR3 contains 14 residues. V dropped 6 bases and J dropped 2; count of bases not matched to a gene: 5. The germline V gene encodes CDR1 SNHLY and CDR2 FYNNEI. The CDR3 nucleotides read TGTGCCAGCAGCCGAGGACAGGGTAACACTGAAGCTTTCTTT. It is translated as CASSRGQGNTEAFF. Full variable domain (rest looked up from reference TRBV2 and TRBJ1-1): EPEVTQTPSHQVTQMGQEVILRCVPISNHLYFYWYRQILGQKVEFLVSFYNNEISEKSEIFDDQFSVERPDGSNFTLKIRSTKLEDSAMYFCASSRGQGNTEAFFGQGTRLTVV.

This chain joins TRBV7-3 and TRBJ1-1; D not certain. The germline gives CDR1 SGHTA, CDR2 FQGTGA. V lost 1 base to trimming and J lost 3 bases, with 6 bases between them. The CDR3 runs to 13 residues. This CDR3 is CASSLNRDTEAFF. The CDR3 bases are TGTGCCAGCAGCTTAAATCGGGACACTGAAGCTTTCTTT.

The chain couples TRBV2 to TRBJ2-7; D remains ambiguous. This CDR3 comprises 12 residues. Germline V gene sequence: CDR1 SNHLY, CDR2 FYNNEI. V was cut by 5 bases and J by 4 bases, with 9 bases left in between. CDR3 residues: CASSHNFYEQYF. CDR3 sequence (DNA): TGTGCCAGCAGTCACAATTTTTACGAGCAGTACTTC. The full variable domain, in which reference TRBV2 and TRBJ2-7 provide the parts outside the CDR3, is EPEVTQTPSHQVTQMGQEVILRCVPISNHLYFYWYRQILGQKVEFLVSFYNNEISEKSEIFDDQFSVERPDGSNFTLKIRSTKLEDSAMYFCASSHNFYEQYFGPGTRLTVT.

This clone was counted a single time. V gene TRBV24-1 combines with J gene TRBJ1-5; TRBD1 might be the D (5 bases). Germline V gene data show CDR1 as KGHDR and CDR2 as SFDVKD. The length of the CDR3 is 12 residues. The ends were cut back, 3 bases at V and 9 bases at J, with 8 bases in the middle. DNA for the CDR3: TGTGCCACCAGTGATGGGAGGGGGCCCCAGCATTTT. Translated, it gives CATSDGRGPQHF.

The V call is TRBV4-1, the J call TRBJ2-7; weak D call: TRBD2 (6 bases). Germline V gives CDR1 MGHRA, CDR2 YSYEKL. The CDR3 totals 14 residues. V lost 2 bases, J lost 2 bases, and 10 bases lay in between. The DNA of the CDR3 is TGCGCCAGCAGCCAAATAGCGGAAACCTACGAGCAGTACTTC. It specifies CASSQIAETYEQYF.

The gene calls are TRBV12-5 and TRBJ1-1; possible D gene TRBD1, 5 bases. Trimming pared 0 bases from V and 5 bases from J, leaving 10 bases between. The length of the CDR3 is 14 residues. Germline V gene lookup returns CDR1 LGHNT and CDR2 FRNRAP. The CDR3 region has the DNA TGTGCTAGTGGTTTGGTACAGGAGGGAACTGAAGCTTTCTTT. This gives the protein CASGLVQEGTEAFF. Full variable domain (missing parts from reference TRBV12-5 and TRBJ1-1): DARVTQTPRHKVTEMGQEVTMRCQPILGHNTVFWYRQTMMQGLELLAYFRNRAPLDDSGMPKDRFSAEMPDATLATLKIQPSEPRDSAVYFCASGLVQEGTEAFFGQGTRLTVV.

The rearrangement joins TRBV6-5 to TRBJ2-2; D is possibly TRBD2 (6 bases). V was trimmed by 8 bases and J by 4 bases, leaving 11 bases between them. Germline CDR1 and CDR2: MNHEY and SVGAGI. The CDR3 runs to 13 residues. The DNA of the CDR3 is TGTGCCAGCGGGGAGGCGGGCACCGGGGAGCTGTTTTTT. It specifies CASGEAGTGELFF.